Shown below are 27 T cell receptor beta chains from a single sample sequenced in a study of cytomegalovirus exposure and HLA in healthy donors. Both 60 Vbeta primers and 13 Jbeta primers went into the PCR. Sequencing used immunoSEQ multiplex PCR; TCRdb keeps in-frame clones, though not all of them. Here the sample spans 150,000 to 200,000 clones, around 68% being singletons. Sequencing used PBMCs. Every receptor here comes from a woman between 35 and 50 years old in good health and CMV-seropositive.

The chain links TRBV29-1 to TRBJ1-5; D gene uncertain. CDR3 length equals 17 residues. Trimming removed 0 bases from V and 0 bases from J, with 15 bases in between. Germline CDR1 is SQVTM and CDR2 is ANQGSEA. The CDR3 loop reads CSVEDLCGVGSNQPQHF. The CDR3 region has the DNA TGCAGCGTTGAAGATCTGTGCGGGGTCGGTAGCAATCAGCCCCAGCATTTT.

V gene TRBV6-6 combines with J gene TRBJ2-2; D is unclear. CDR1 and CDR2 from the germline V gene are MNHNY and SVGAGI (reference sequence). The CDR3 totals 12 residues. With 5 bases removed from V and 6 bases from J, the gap between germline ends came to 7 bases. This CDR3 reads CASSRLAGELFF. The CDR3 DNA is TGTGCCAGCAGTCGCTTAGCCGGGGAGCTGTTTTTT.

V and J are TRBV5-8 and TRBJ2-1, with 14 bases fitting TRBD2. The CDR3 totals 15 residues. Germline CDR1 reads SGHTS; CDR2 reads YDEGEE. Germline trimming cut 1 base from V and 7 bases from J; bases unmatched to any gene: 1. The CDR3: CASSLRLAGGNEQFF. Written as DNA, the CDR3 is TGTGCCAGCAGCTTGAGACTAGCGGGAGGGAATGAGCAGTTCTTC.

The CDR3 region has the DNA TGTGCCAGCAGTGTTTTGACTAGCGGGGCAATTTCCGAGCAGTTCTTC. This codes for CASSVLTSGAISEQFF. J is TRBJ2-1 and V is TRBV2, with 11 bases identical to TRBD2. There are 16 residues in the CDR3. Trimming at V came to 4 bases and at J to 10 bases, leaving 12 bases not matched to a gene. The V gene's germline CDR1 is SNHLY and CDR2 FYNNEI.

This clone was counted between two and nine times. DNA of the CDR3: TGTGCCAGAAGCTCCCACGGGGTGAGGGGAAACACCATATATTTT. This gives the protein CARSSHGVRGNTIYF. V and J are TRBV5-3 and TRBJ1-3; D is ambiguous. TRBV5-3 is filed as an ORF, its function uncertain. Between the trimmed V and J ends, which lost 3 bases and 4 bases, there was a span of 14 bases. CDR3 length equals 15 residues.

This clone has just one count. The chain uses TRBV19 and TRBJ1-6; 8 nucleotides align to TRBD1. This CDR3 comprises 14 residues. J gave up 9 bases and V 6 bases, and 7 bases lay outside the gene matches. From germline, CDR1 is LNHDA and CDR2 SQIVND (reference sequence). The CDR3 sequence is CASRRGQDVSPLHF. The CDR3 coding sequence is TGTGCCAGTAGACGGGGACAGGATGTTTCACCCCTCCACTTT.

This clone was detected a few times. This sequence joins TRBV5-1 and TRBJ2-7, with TRBD2 matching 7 bases. The CDR3 sequence is 16 residues long. Germline V gives CDR1 SGHRS, CDR2 YFSETQ. Unmatched junction bases numbered 18, after V lost 9 bases and J lost 3 bases. CDR3 in DNA: TGCGCCACCACCAAAACCCCTTCTAGCGGACTCTACGAGCAGTACTTC. Protein sequence: CATTKTPSSGLYEQYF.

In DNA, the CDR3 is TGTGCCAGTAGCATGGCCCTACAGGGGGCCGGATACTACGAGCAGTACTTC. Amino acid sequence: CASSMALQGAGYYEQYF. V usage is TRBV19 and J usage is TRBJ2-7, with 9 bases identical to TRBD1. The CDR3 totals 17 residues. Germline V CDR1 and CDR2: LNHDA, SQIVND (reference sequence). Germline trimming cut 6 bases from V and 3 bases from J; bases unmatched to any gene: 15.

The chain links TRBV7-9 to TRBJ2-5; 7 bases fit TRBD1. CDR3 length: 16 residues. J lost 1 base, V lost 1 base, and 6 bases had no gene match. Germline V CDR1 and CDR2: SEHNR, FQNEAQ (reference sequence). As DNA, the CDR3 is TGTGCCAGCAGCTTAGGTTACAGGGACAGCCAAGAGACCCAGTACTTC. The encoded protein is CASSLGYRDSQETQYF. The full variable domain, in which reference TRBV7-9 and TRBJ2-5 provide the parts outside the CDR3, is DTGVSQNPRHKITKRGQNVTFRCDPISEHNRLYWYRQTLGQGPEFLTYFQNEAQLEKSRLLSDRFSAERPKGSFSTLEIQRTEQGDSAMYLCASSLGYRDSQETQYFGPGTRLLVL.

The chain uses TRBV10-1 and TRBJ1-5, with a weak D call TRBD1 (6 bases). Deletions cut 2 bases from V and 5 bases from J, with 13 bases between. Germline V gives CDR1 WNHNN, CDR2 SYGVQD (reference sequence). The CDR3 is 15 residues long. CDR3 region: CASSELRDTDQPQHF. CDR3 bases: TGCGCCAGCAGTGAGCTCCGGGACACCGATCAGCCCCAGCATTTT.

In the case of this clone: Other DNA sequences in the same sample also yield this CDR3. This chain uses TRBV19 with TRBJ2-7; 12 bases match TRBD2. Germline CDR1 and CDR2: LNHDA and SQIVND (reference sequence). Trimming took 6 bases from V and 1 from J; bases not matched to a gene: 4. This CDR3 spans 15 amino acids. This CDR3 reads CASSPLAGGSYEQYF. CDR3 sequence (DNA): TGTGCCAGTAGCCCACTAGCGGGAGGATCCTACGAGCAGTACTTC.

Note on this clone: One end of the junction varies from germline; a read error may be responsible. This specimen includes other DNA sequences encoding the same CDR3. The genes are TRBV6-1 and TRBJ1-1; D not certain. Germline V CDR1 and CDR2: MNHNS, SASEGT. The CDR3 runs 14 residues. Written as DNA, the CDR3 is TGTGCCAGCAGGGAAATACAGATGAACACTGAAGCCTTCTTT. This gives the protein CASREIQMNTEAFF.

The CDR3 sequence is CASRAGTSGSTDTQYF. The CDR3 bases are TGCGCCAGCAGGGCCGGGACTAGCGGAAGCACAGATACGCAGTATTTT. The chain combines TRBV5-1 with TRBJ2-3; 11 bases map to TRBD2. V trimming: 5 bases; J trimming: 0 bases; junction bases outside the gene matches: 5. The CDR3 length is 16 residues. Germline lookup yields CDR1 SGHRS and CDR2 YFSETQ.

A note on this clone: A read error may account for a junction end that differs from germline. The chain links TRBV4-3 to TRBJ1-2, with 8 bases matching TRBD1. CDR3 length: 16 residues. Germline assignment: CDR1 LGHNA and CDR2 YSLEER. CDR3 loop: CASSQEPGGQGHGYPF. In DNA form, the CDR3 reads TGCGCCAGCAGCCAAGAGCCCGGAGGACAGGGACATGGCTACCCCTTC.

The chain recombines TRBV28 with TRBJ1-2; D not certain. Germline-derived CDR1 and CDR2 are MDHEN and SYDVKM. Trimming took 4 bases from V and 3 from J, leaving 15 bases between them. There are 15 residues in the CDR3. CDR3 nucleotide sequence: TGTGCCAGCAGTTCACCCCTGCGGAGCTACTATGGCTACACCTTC. Translating gives CASSSPLRSYYGYTF.

V is TRBV9 and J is TRBJ2-7; 9 nucleotides match TRBD2. CDR3 length: 14 amino acids. Germline lookup yields CDR1 SGDLS and CDR2 YYNGEE. V was clipped by 3 bases and J by 6 bases; unmatched bases: 7. CDR3 nucleotide sequence: TGTGCCAGCAGCGCTTCCGGGACTAGCATCGAGCAGTACTTC. It encodes CASSASGTSIEQYF.

The gene calls are TRBV7-2 and TRBJ2-5, with a possible D match to TRBD1 (5 bases). The V end was cut by 3 bases, the J end by 5 bases, with 16 bases between. The CDR3 loop spans 15 amino acids. The germline CDR1 and CDR2 sequences are SGHTA and FQGNSA. The CDR3 loop is CASSFGLGARETQYF. The CDR3 DNA reads TGTGCCAGCAGCTTTGGTCTTGGGGCCCGGGAGACCCAGTACTTC.

The V call is TRBV6-5, the J call TRBJ2-7; 8 bases line up with TRBD1. The germline V gene has CDR1 MNHEY and CDR2 SVGAGI. The CDR3 contains 14 residues. Trimming at V came to 6 bases and at J to 2 bases, leaving 6 bases not matched to a gene. CDR3 region: CASSGQGPAYEQYF. The CDR3 coding sequence is TGTGCCAGCAGCGGACAGGGTCCTGCCTACGAGCAGTACTTC.

This chain joins TRBV7-8 and TRBJ2-1, with 11 bases that match TRBD1. Germline V gene sequence: CDR1 SGHVS, CDR2 FQNEAQ. The CDR3 spans 14 residues. J lost 8 bases, V lost 4 bases, and 4 bases had no gene match. The CDR3 sequence: CASSWGQGGHEQFF. CDR3 sequence (DNA): TGTGCCAGCAGCTGGGGACAGGGGGGCCATGAGCAGTTCTTC.

This CDR3 is CASLRTPRNTQYF. CDR3 bases: TGTGCCAGCCTACGGACTCCGCGAAATACGCAGTATTTT. The V call is TRBV2, the J call TRBJ2-3, with a possible D match to TRBD2 (5 bases). V lost 8 bases to trimming and J lost 7 bases, with 16 bases between them. Germline V gene sequence: CDR1 SNHLY, CDR2 FYNNEI. This CDR3 spans 13 amino acids. The full variable domain, its missing parts supplied by reference TRBV2 and TRBJ2-3, is EPEVTQTPSHQVTQMGQEVILRCVPISNHLYFYWYRQILGQKVEFLVSFYNNEISEKSEIFDDQFSVERPDGSNFTLKIRSTKLEDSAMYFCASLRTPRNTQYFGPGTRLTVL.

The rearrangement joins TRBV4-3 to TRBJ2-2; 8 bases are a match to TRBD2. The J segment lost 6 bases and the V segment lost 0 bases, leaving 3 bases of the junction unmatched. The CDR3 is 15 amino acids. CDR1 is LGHNA and CDR2 is YSLEER in the germline V gene. CDR3 in DNA: TGCGCCAGCAGCCAAGACCCGGGACTAGCCGGGGAGCTGTTTTTT. Amino acid sequence: CASSQDPGLAGELFF.

The chain combines TRBV5-4 with TRBJ2-3; TRBD2 is a possible D gene (6 bases). From germline, CDR1 is SGHNT and CDR2 YYREEE (reference sequence). The CDR3 is 14 residues long. Trimming pared 9 bases from V and 3 bases from J, leaving 17 bases between. The CDR3: CAIGGVIGTDTQYF. CDR3 DNA: TGTGCCATCGGAGGGGTTATTGGGACAGATACGCAGTATTTT. Full variable domain (outside the CDR3, taken from reference TRBV5-4 and TRBJ2-3): ETGVTQSPTHLIKTRGQQVTLRCSSQSGHNTVSWYQQALGQGPQFIFQYYREEENGRGNFPPRFSGLQFPNYSSELNVNALELDDSALYLCAIGGVIGTDTQYFGPGTRLTVL.

The genes are TRBV7-2 and TRBJ2-1; D remains unclear. Germline assignment: CDR1 SGHTA and CDR2 FQGNSA. The CDR3 consists of 12 residues. V was clipped by 5 bases and J by 7 bases, with 9 bases between them. DNA for the CDR3: TGTGCCAGCAGCCCCCCAAATAATGAGCAGTTCTTC. The encoded protein is CASSPPNNEQFF.

The chain recombines TRBV5-1 with TRBJ2-4; D might be TRBD1 (6 bases). The germline V gene encodes CDR1 SGHRS and CDR2 YFSETQ. V was cut by 4 bases and J by 8 bases, with 13 bases left in between. CDR3 size: 13 residues. This CDR3 reads CASSAEQGYIQYF. CDR3 bases: TGCGCCAGCAGCGCAGAACAGGGTTACATTCAGTACTTC.

The chain joins TRBV7-9 to TRBJ1-2; the match to TRBD1 covers 7 bases. The length of the CDR3 is 14 residues. J gave up 1 base and V 2 bases, and 1 base lay outside the gene matches. The germline V gene has CDR1 SEHNR and CDR2 FQNEAQ (reference sequence). The CDR3 region is CASSLQGGNYGYTF. CDR3 nucleotide sequence: TGTGCCAGCAGCTTACAGGGGGGTAACTATGGCTACACCTTC. The entire variable domain, with the rest obtained from reference TRBV7-9 and TRBJ1-2, is as follows: DTGVSQNPRHKITKRGQNVTFRCDPISEHNRLYWYRQTLGQGPEFLTYFQNEAQLEKSRLLSDRFSAERPKGSFSTLEIQRTEQGDSAMYLCASSLQGGNYGYTFGSGTRLTVV.

This clone was detected only once. This specimen includes other DNA sequences encoding the same CDR3. The chain employs TRBV19 and TRBJ1-1; D gene unclear. V lost 3 bases and J 0 bases, leaving 5 bases between the germline ends. Germline V lookup: CDR1 LNHDA, CDR2 SQIVND (reference sequence). The CDR3 is made up of 13 amino acids. CDR3 DNA: TGTGCCAGTAGTATCTCTTTGAACACTGAAGCTTTCTTT. This translates into CASSISLNTEAFF.

The V and J genes are TRBV4-1 and TRBJ2-2; a weak D match, TRBD2 (5 bases). The CDR3 length is 18 residues. The V and J ends lost 1 base and 6 bases respectively, with 21 bases between them. CDR1 MGHRA and CDR2 YSYEKL come from the germline V gene. CDR3 in DNA: TGCGCCAGCAGCCAAGGGGCTTTGGCGGGTTTTAAGGCCGGGGAGCTGTTTTTT. It yields the protein CASSQGALAGFKAGELFF.